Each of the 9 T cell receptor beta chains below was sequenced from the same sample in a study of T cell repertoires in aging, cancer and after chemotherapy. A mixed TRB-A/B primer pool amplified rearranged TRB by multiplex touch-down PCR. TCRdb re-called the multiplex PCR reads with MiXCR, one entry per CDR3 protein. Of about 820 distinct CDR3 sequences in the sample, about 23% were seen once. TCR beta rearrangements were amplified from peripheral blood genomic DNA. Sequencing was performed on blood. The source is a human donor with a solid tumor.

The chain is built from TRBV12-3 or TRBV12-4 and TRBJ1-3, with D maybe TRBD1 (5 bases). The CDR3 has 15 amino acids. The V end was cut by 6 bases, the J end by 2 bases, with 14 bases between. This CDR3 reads CASRSQGGTGNTIYF. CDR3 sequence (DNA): TGTGCCAGCAGATCCCAGGGCGGAACTGGAAACACCATATATTTT.

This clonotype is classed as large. The CDR3 loop is CASRGRGSGANVLTF. For the CDR3, the DNA is TGTGCCAGTCGTGGAAGGGGCTCTGGGGCCAACGTCCTGACTTTC. V gene TRBV19 combines with J gene TRBJ2-6, with D possibly being TRBD1 (5 bases). Trimming removed 8 bases from V and 0 bases from J, with 11 bases in between. Germline CDR1 and CDR2: LNHDA and SQIVND (reference sequence). This CDR3 has 15 amino acids.

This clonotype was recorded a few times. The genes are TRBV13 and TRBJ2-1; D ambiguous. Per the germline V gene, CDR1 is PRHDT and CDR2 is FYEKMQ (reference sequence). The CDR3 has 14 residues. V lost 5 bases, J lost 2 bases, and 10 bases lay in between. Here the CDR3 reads CASSRQSAYNEQFF. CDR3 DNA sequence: TGTGCCAGCAGCAGGCAGAGCGCCTACAATGAGCAGTTCTTC.

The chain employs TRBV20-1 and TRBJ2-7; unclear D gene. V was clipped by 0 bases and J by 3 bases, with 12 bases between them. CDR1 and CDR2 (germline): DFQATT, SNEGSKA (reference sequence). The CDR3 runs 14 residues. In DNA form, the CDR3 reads TGCAGTGCTAGAGACATCGCATCTGGCTACGAGCAGTACTTC. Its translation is CSARDIASGYEQYF.

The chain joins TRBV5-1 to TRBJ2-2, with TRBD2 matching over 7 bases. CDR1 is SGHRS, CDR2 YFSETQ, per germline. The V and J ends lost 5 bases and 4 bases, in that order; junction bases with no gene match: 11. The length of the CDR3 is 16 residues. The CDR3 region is CASSLRLARGTGELFF. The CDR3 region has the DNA TGCGCCAGCAGTCTCCGACTAGCCCGCGGCACCGGGGAGCTGTTTTTT.

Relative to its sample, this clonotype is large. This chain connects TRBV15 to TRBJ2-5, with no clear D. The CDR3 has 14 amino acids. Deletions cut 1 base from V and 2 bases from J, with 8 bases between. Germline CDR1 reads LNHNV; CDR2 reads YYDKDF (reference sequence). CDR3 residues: CATSRVSEQETQYF. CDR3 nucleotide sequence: TGTGCCACCAGCAGAGTTTCAGAACAAGAGACCCAGTACTTC.

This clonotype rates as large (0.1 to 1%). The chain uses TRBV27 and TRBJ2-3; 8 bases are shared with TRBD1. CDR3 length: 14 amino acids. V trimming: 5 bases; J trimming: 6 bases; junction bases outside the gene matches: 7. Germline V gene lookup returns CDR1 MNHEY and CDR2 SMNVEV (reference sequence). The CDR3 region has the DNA TGTGCCAGCAGTGCGACAGGGGCACTTGATACGCAGTATTTT. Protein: CASSATGALDTQYF.

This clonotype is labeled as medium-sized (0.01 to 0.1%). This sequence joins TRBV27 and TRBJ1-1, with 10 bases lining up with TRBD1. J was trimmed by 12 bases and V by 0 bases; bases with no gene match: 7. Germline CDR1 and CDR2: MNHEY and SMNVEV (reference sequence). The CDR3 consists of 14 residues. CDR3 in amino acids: CASSLSTGGLKTFF. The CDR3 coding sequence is TGTGCCAGCAGTTTATCGACAGGGGGCCTAAAGACTTTCTTT.

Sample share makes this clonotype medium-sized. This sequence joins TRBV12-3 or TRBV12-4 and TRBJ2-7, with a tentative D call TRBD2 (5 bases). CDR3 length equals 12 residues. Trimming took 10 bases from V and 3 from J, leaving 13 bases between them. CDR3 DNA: TGTGCCACCCGACTACGCAACTACGAGCAGTACTTC. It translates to CATRLRNYEQYF.